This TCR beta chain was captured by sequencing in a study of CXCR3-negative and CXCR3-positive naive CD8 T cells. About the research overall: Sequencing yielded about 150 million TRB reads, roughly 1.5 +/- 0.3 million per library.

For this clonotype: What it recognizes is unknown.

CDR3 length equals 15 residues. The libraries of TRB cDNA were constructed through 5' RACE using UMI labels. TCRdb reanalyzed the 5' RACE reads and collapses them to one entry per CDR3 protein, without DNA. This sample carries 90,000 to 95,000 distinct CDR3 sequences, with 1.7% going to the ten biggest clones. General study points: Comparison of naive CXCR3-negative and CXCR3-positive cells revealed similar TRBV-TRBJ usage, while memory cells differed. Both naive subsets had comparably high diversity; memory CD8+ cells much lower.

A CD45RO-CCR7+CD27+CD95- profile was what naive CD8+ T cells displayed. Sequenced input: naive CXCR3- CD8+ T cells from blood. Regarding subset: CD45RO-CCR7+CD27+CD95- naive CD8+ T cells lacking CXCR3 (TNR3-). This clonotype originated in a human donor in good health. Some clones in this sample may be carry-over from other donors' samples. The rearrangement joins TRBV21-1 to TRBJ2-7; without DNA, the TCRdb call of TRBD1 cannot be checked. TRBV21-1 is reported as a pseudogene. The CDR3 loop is CASSNRDRYSYEQYF.